This is a list of T cell receptor beta chains from one sample in a study of cytomegalovirus exposure and HLA in healthy donors. Generated by immunoSEQ multiplex PCR, the TCRdb table keeps only in-frame clones and is missing some. The repertoire holds tens of thousands of clones, roughly 80% seen once, with approximately 2.5% in the top ten. Sequencing was done on a sample of PBMCs. The source of these receptors is a woman aged 35 to 49 in good health and CMV-seropositive. The CDR3 runs from the conserved cysteine through the conserved F or W. The D gene is left open where the match is weak. Size is omitted from some rows. Given values are once, few, many or a class for expanded clones.

abundance	v_gene	d_gene	j_gene	CDR3nt	CDR3aa
-	TRBV30	-	TRBJ1-6	TGTGCCTGGAGTGTACGAGGGTCACCCCTCCACTTT	CAWSVRGSPLHF
once	TRBV30	TRBD1	TRBJ1-3	TGTGCCAGAAAGATACAGGGGCGGGACACCATATATTTT	CARKIQGRDTIYF
few	TRBV6-1	-	TRBJ1-1	TGTGCCAGCAGTGAGGTGTTCGGGGTTCGCACTGAAGCTTTCTTT	CASSEVFGVRTEAFF
-	TRBV18	TRBD2	TRBJ2-5	TGTGCCAGCTCAGCCAGCGGGGGAGAAGAGACCCAGTACTTC	CASSASGGEETQYF
-	TRBV7-6	-	TRBJ1-1	TGTGCCAGCAGCTTTATCGGGGGTACTGAAGCTTTCTTT	CASSFIGGTEAFF
-	TRBV6-4	-	TRBJ2-1	TGTGCCAGCAGTGCACTGGCCGACGGGAATGAGCAGTTCTTC	CASSALADGNEQFF
-	TRBV14	-	TRBJ1-6	TGTGCCAGCAGCCTCGCCAGGAATAATTCACCCCTCCACTTT	CASSLARNNSPLHF
-	TRBV5-1	TRBD2	TRBJ2-5	TGCGCCAGCAGCGAGAGACCTAGCGGGGGGTCGGAGACCCAGTACTTC	CASSERPSGGSETQYF
-	TRBV7-9	-	TRBJ2-7	TGTGCCAGCAGCTCCGACTTGAGCTCCTACGAGCAGTACTTC	CASSSDLSSYEQYF
-	TRBV29-1	-	TRBJ1-2	TGCAGCGTTGGGTCCGTACAGGGTACTTTCGGCTACACCTTC	CSVGSVQGTFGYTF
-	TRBV9	-	TRBJ1-2	TGTGCCAGCAGCCCACCGTCGGGGGCGGGGGGCTTTAACTATGGCTACACCTTC	CASSPPSGAGGFNYGYTF
-	TRBV30	TRBD1	TRBJ1-1	TGTGCCTGGAGTGTTGGACAGGGGAACACTGAAGCTTTCTTT	CAWSVGQGNTEAFF
-	TRBV7-9	TRBD1	TRBJ2-7	TGTGCCAGCAGCTCTGGACAGGTCCCCTACGAGCAGTACTTC	CASSSGQVPYEQYF
-	TRBV28	TRBD1	TRBJ2-5	TGTGCCAGCATGTCGGACAGGGGGTACCAAGAGACCCAGTACTTC	CASMSDRGYQETQYF
few	TRBV6-1	-	TRBJ1-3	TGTGCCAGCGGCTCCGCGGCTGGAAACACCATATATTTT	CASGSAAGNTIYF
-	TRBV5-4	TRBD1	TRBJ2-1	TGTGCCAGCAGCTTTTTGACAGGGGTAGTTTACAATGAGCAGTTCTTC	CASSFLTGVVYNEQFF
-	TRBV5-4	-	TRBJ2-1	TGTGCCAGCAGTATGGGGGGAGACTACAATGAGCAGTTCTTC	CASSMGGDYNEQFF
-	TRBV11-1	-	TRBJ2-6	TGTGCCAGCAGCCCAGAGGTCGGAAGCTCTGGGGCCAACGTCCTGACTTTC	CASSPEVGSSGANVLTF
-	TRBV7-2	-	TRBJ2-7	TGTGCCAGCAGCCTCGCGGTTCCTGGCTACGAGCAGTACTTC	CASSLAVPGYEQYF
-	TRBV2	-	TRBJ2-7	TGTGCCAGCAGTGTAACAGGAACACCAAACTACGAGCAGTACTTC	CASSVTGTPNYEQYF
-	TRBV28	-	TRBJ2-7	TGTGCCAGCATGTTCAGGGGGAGGAACGACGAGCAGTACTTC	CASMFRGRNDEQYF
-	TRBV25-1	-	TRBJ1-5	TGTGCCAGCAGTCCGGACAGTAGCAATCAGCCCCAGCATTTT	CASSPDSSNQPQHF
-	TRBV10-3	-	TRBJ2-3	TGTGCCATCAGAAGGGACTCCACAGATACGCAGTATTTT	CAIRRDSTDTQYF
-	TRBV11-1	TRBD1	TRBJ2-6	TGTGCCAGCAGCTGGAGGACGACAGGGGGGGTTGGGGCCAACGTCCTGACTTTC	CASSWRTTGGVGANVLTF
-	TRBV9	-	TRBJ1-1	TGTGCCAGCAGCCCTTTCGCGGGATCGAACACTGAAGCTTTCTTT	CASSPFAGSNTEAFF